The clone carrying this T cell receptor (beta chain) has only a few counts. This sample is part of a study of T cell responses to AZD1222 COVID-19 vaccine. CDR1 MNHEY and CDR2 SMNVEV come from the germline V gene (reference sequence). V trimming: 1 base; J trimming: 9 bases; junction bases outside the gene matches: 3. This CDR3 contains 15 residues. Generated by immunoSEQ multiplex PCR, the TCRdb table keeps only in-frame clones and is missing some. The sample comprises some 100,000 clones, about 91% of which are singletons, and roughly 6.9% rests with the top ten. The gene calls are TRBV27 and TRBJ2-1; 13 positions match TRBD2. The clonotype comes from an adult in good health. This sample comprised peripheral blood, obtained on day 0 of AZD1222 vaccination. The CDR3 loop reads CASSLLLAGGAEQFF. CDR3 nucleotides: TGTGCCAGCAGTTTATTACTAGCGGGAGGGGCTGAGCAGTTCTTC.